These T cell receptor beta chains were read from a single sample in a study of T cells after yellow fever vaccination. TCRdb analysed the 5' RACE reads with MiXCR anew, one entry per CDR3 protein. Here the sample spans 46,000 or so distinct CDR3 sequences, roughly 6.4% being singletons. The sample here was PBMCs, either bulk or a sorted T-cell subset (CD4+, CD8+, memory, or dextramer-sorted; not recorded which), taken 45 days after the yellow fever booster vaccination. All receptors come from a man aged 25 to 40 who received the YFV17D yellow fever vaccine. Each CDR3 is given with its conserved first and last residue. D genes are given only for firm matches. Not every row has a clone size; where given, it reads once, few, many or a size class.

>.|.|TRBV6-2/TRBV6-3|TRBJ2-7
TGTGCCAGCAGGATGACGATCTCCTACGAGCAGTACTTC
CASRMTISYEQYF
>.|many|TRBV24-1|TRBJ2-3
TGTGCCACCAGTTGGTCAGATACGCAGTATTTT
CATSWSDTQYF
>TRBD2|.|TRBV7-9|TRBJ2-3
TGTGTCAGCAGTCACGGTAATCTAGCGGGAGTAGATACGCAGTATTTT
CVSSHGNLAGVDTQYF
>.|.|TRBV7-9|TRBJ1-3
TGTGCCAGCAGCTTGAGGGAGACAGCTGGAAACACCATATATTTT
CASSLRETAGNTIYF
>.|many|TRBV4-2|TRBJ1-1
TGTGCCAGCAGCCAAGACCAGACAGGAGGTGGGACTGAAGCTTTCTTT
CASSQDQTGGGTEAFF
>TRBD1|few|TRBV12-3/TRBV12-4|TRBJ2-7
TGTGCCAGCAGCCAAGGACAGGGGGCGCGTGGCGGACCTAACCCCTACGAGCAGTACTTC
CASSQGQGARGGPNPYEQYF
>TRBD1|few|TRBV20-1|TRBJ1-3
TGCAGTGCTGGGGACAGGGGAGCTGGAAACACCATATATTTT
CSAGDRGAGNTIYF
>TRBD2|few|TRBV5-1|TRBJ2-1
TGCGCCAGCAGCTCGGCTAGCGGGCCAGCTTACAATGAGCAGTTCTTC
CASSSASGPAYNEQFF
>.|many|TRBV12-3/TRBV12-4|TRBJ1-5
TGTGCCAGCAGCTTCAGTGGTACGCTGGATCAGCCCCAGCATTTT
CASSFSGTLDQPQHF
>TRBD2|many|TRBV7-2|TRBJ2-3
TGTGCCAGTCAAAAGGGACTAGCGGGAGGTACAGATACGCAGTATTTT
CASQKGLAGGTDTQYF
>.|many|TRBV6-5|TRBJ2-5
TGTGCCAGCAGTTACTGGGGGTCCCAAGAGACCCAGTACTTC
CASSYWGSQETQYF
>.|many|TRBV6-5|TRBJ1-2
TGTGCCAGCAGTTATACTGTGGATAACTATGGCTACACCTTC
CASSYTVDNYGYTF
>TRBD2|many|TRBV28|TRBJ2-7
TGTGCCAGCACCCCGGGGACTAGCGGTCTCGAGCAGTACTTC
CASTPGTSGLEQYF
>.|few|TRBV5-5|TRBJ2-5
TGTGCCAGCAGCCTAAACTCGGGACACCTGGTTCAAGAGACCCAGTACTTC
CASSLNSGHLVQETQYF
>TRBD1|many|TRBV5-6|TRBJ2-2
TGTGCCAGCAGCCCCCGGGACAGGGGGCCAGGCGGGGAGCTGTTTTTT
CASSPRDRGPGGELFF
>.|many|TRBV4-1|TRBJ2-7
TGCGCCAGCAGCCCCTTGAAAGGTGGGGACGAGCAGTACTTC
CASSPLKGGDEQYF
>TRBD1|.|TRBV30|TRBJ1-5
TGTGCCTGGCAAGGGGGCAGGGATCAGCCCCAGCATTTT
CAWQGGRDQPQHF
>TRBD1|many|TRBV6-2/TRBV6-3|TRBJ2-7
TGTGCCAGCAGGAGACAGGGGCAGCAGTACTTC
CASRRQGQQYF
>.|many|TRBV5-1|TRBJ2-1
TGCGCCAGCAGCTTCATTTCAGGGAACCATCCGAGCAGCTACAATGAGCAGTTCTTC
CASSFISGNHPSSYNEQFF
>.|few|TRBV7-9|TRBJ1-2
TGTGCCAGCAGCTTAGGTGGAGGGAGGAACTATGGCTACACCTTC
CASSLGGGRNYGYTF
>.|few|TRBV20-1|TRBJ1-5
TGCAGTGCCGGACCAATAGGACACTCAAGCAATCAGCCCCAGCATTTT
CSAGPIGHSSNQPQHF
>TRBD2|many|TRBV14|TRBJ2-2
TGTGCCAGCAGCCGGGGGGGCACCGGGGAGCTGTTTTTT
CASSRGGTGELFF
>TRBD2|many|TRBV3-1|TRBJ2-5
TGTGCCAGCAGCCAACGGCTAGCGGGAAAAGAGACCCAGTACTTC
CASSQRLAGKETQYF
>.|.|TRBV5-6|TRBJ2-7
TGTGCCAGCAGCTTTCGGGGGGCGGGGTTGGTAAGGTACGAGCAGTACTTC
CASSFRGAGLVRYEQYF
>TRBD2|.|TRBV9|TRBJ2-1
TGTGCCAGCAGCGTAGTAGGCGCGGGAGAGTCCTACAATGAGCAGTTCTTC
CASSVVGAGESYNEQFF
>.|many|TRBV7-9|TRBJ2-7
TGTGCCAGCAGCTTCCGGGACCCCCAACTCTACGAGCAGTACTTC
CASSFRDPQLYEQYF
>TRBD1|many|TRBV12-3/TRBV12-4|TRBJ2-4
TGTGCCAGCAGCCCGGACAGGACCAAAAACATTCAGTACTTC
CASSPDRTKNIQYF
>.|many|TRBV6-2/TRBV6-3|TRBJ1-5
TGTGCCAGCAACCTCCTCGGGACAAAGAATCAGCCCCAGCATTTT
CASNLLGTKNQPQHF
>.|few|TRBV29-1|TRBJ2-5
TGCAGCGTGAGCGACGGACAAGAGACCCAGTACTTC
CSVSDGQETQYF
>.|many|TRBV20-1|TRBJ2-3
TGCAGTGCCGTGGATGGGGGCGCCCCCACAGATACGCAGTATTTT
CSAVDGGAPTDTQYF
>.|.|TRBV7-7|TRBJ2-1
TGTGCTAGCAGCTTAACGGGAGTGGGCTACAATGAGCAGTTCTTC
CASSLTGVGYNEQFF
>TRBD1|many|TRBV20-1|TRBJ2-7
TGCAGTGCTAGAAAGCCGGGACAGGATTACGAGCAGTACTTC
CSARKPGQDYEQYF
>TRBD2|many|TRBV10-3|TRBJ2-2
TGTGCCATCAGAGCCCGGGGGGTCGGGGAGCTGTTTTTT
CAIRARGVGELFF
>.|few|TRBV5-1|TRBJ2-1
TGCGCCAGCAGCCTCGCCTATTCACTCTCCTACAATGAGCAGTTCTTC
CASSLAYSLSYNEQFF
>.|few|TRBV29-1|TRBJ2-3
TGCAGCGTCTGTACCAGGTCCAGGGATACGCAGTATTTT
CSVCTRSRDTQYF
>TRBD2|.|TRBV30|TRBJ2-1
TGTGCCTGGAGTGGAGGGACTAGCGGGAGATCGCGGTACAATGAGCAGTTCTTC
CAWSGGTSGRSRYNEQFF
>.|many|TRBV24-1|TRBJ2-1
TGTGCCACCAGTGACGGTGGCTCCTACAATGAGCAGTTCTTC
CATSDGGSYNEQFF
>.|many|TRBV6-2/TRBV6-3|TRBJ2-7
TGTGCCAGCAGTTACAGGACTAAAACAAGGCCCTACGAGCAGTACTTC
CASSYRTKTRPYEQYF
>TRBD2|.|TRBV7-2|TRBJ2-1
TGTGCCAGCAGCCCATCCCGAAGACTAGCGGACAATGAGCAGTTCTTC
CASSPSRRLADNEQFF
>TRBD2|few|TRBV7-9|TRBJ2-7
TGTGCCAGCAGCCTACTCGGAGCGGGGATCTACGAGCAGTACTTC
CASSLLGAGIYEQYF
>.|many|TRBV15|TRBJ2-7
TGTGCCACCAGCAGAGCCCCGATAGGATCCTACGAGCAGTACTTC
CATSRAPIGSYEQYF